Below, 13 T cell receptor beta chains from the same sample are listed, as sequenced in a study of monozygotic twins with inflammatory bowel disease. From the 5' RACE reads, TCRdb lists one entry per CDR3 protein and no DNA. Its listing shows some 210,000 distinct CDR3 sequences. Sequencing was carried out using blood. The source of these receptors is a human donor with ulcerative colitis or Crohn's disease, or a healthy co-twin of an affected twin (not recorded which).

The CDR3 loop reads CSVVGIMNTEAFF. V is TRBV29-1 and J is TRBJ1-1. Germline CDR1 SQVTM, CDR2 ANQGSEA. The CDR3 contains 13 residues.

This chain's CDR3 is CASSPGASGGEQFF. This rearrangement joins TRBV7-9 to TRBJ2-1; TCRdb names TRBD2, which stays unverified in the absence of DNA. CDR1 and CDR2 from the germline V gene are SEHNR and FQNEAQ (reference sequence). This CDR3 region has 14 residues.

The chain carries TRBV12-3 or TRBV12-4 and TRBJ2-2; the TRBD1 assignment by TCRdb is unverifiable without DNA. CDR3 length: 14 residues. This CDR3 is CASSFQGATGELFF.

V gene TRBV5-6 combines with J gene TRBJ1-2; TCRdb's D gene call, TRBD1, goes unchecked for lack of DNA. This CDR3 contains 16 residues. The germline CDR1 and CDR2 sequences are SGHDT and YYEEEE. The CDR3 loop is CASSFGQGNNNYGYTF.

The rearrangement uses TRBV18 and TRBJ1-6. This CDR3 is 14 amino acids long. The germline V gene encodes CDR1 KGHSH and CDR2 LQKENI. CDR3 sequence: CASRGDYPHSPLHF. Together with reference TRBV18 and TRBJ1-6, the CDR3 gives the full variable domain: NAGVMQNPRHLVRRRGQEARLRCSPMKGHSHVYWYRQLPEEGLKFMVYLQKENIIDESGMPKERFSAEFPKEGPSILRIQQVVRGDSAAYFCASRGDYPHSPLHFGNGTRLTVT.

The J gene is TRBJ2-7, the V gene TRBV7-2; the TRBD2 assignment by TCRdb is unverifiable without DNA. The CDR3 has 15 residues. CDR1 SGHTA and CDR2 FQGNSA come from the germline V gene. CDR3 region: CASSLVAGSGGEQYF.

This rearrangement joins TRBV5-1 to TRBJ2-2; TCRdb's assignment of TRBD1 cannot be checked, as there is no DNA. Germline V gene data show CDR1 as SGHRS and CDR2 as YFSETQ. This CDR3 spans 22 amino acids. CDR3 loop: CASSLAANLGQGGGANTGELFF.

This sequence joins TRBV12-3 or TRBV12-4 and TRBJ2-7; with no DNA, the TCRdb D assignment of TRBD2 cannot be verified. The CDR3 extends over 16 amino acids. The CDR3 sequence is CACGPSGGLSSYEQYF.

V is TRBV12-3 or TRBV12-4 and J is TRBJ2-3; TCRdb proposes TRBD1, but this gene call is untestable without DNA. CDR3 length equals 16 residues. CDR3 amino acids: CASSPLRTGVTDTQYF.

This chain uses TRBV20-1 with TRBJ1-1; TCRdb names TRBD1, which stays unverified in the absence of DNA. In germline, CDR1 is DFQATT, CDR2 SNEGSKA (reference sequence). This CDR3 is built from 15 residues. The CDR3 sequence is CSARDRQGARTEAFF.

CDR3 region: CASSLSSHGYTF. The V call is TRBV12-3 or TRBV12-4, the J call TRBJ1-2. The CDR3 is 12 residues long.

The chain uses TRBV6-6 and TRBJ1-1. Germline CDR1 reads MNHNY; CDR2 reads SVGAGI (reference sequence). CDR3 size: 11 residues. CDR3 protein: CASSNPGEAFF.

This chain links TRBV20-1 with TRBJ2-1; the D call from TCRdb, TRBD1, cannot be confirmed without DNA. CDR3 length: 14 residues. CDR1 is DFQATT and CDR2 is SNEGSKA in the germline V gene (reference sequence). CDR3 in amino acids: CSADEPGPLNEQFF.